The 31 T cell receptor beta chains presented below share a single source sample, sequenced in a study of Ad26.COV2.S vaccination and SARS-CoV-2 variants. Noted treatment: 19 received Ad26.COV2.S at low or high dose, single or two shots; 5 received placebo; per-sample allocation not given. Sampling was done on day 63 after the first vaccine or placebo injection. Generated by immunoSEQ multiplex PCR, the TCRdb table keeps only in-frame clones and is missing some. The sample yields hundreds of thousands of clones, approximately 84% seen once. Specimen: peripheral blood, collected in a trial of Ad26.COV2.S vaccine versus placebo. The receptor set was obtained from a person aged 18-65 years who received the Ad26.COV2.S COVID-19 vaccine or a placebo.

The chain recombines TRBV9 with TRBJ1-1; 12 bases are a match to TRBD1. The CDR3 sequence is 17 residues long. Germline CDR1 reads SGDLS; CDR2 reads YYNGEE. After removal of 4 bases from V and 1 base from J, the junction contained 8 bases not matched to a gene. The DNA of the CDR3 is TGTGCCAGCAGCCCGGGACAGGGGGCGCTTACGAACACTGAAGCTTTCTTT. It codes for CASSPGQGALTNTEAFF.

The chain joins TRBV28 to TRBJ2-7, with 9 bases lining up with TRBD2. CDR1 is MDHEN and CDR2 is SYDVKM in the germline V gene. Germline trimming cut 0 bases from V and 3 bases from J; bases unmatched to any gene: 9. This CDR3 spans 17 amino acids. CDR3 coding DNA: TGTGCCAGCAGTTTATGGAGCAGTCTAGCGGGAATCTACGAGCAGTACTTC. Translated, it gives CASSLWSSLAGIYEQYF. Supplemented by reference TRBV28 and TRBJ2-7, the full variable domain reads DVKVTQSSRYLVKRTGEKVFLECVQDMDHENMFWYRQDPGLGLRLIYFSYDVKMKEKGDIPEGYSVSREKKERFSLILESASTNQTSMYLCASSLWSSLAGIYEQYFGPGTRLTVT.

J is TRBJ2-7 and V is TRBV4-3, with D perhaps TRBD1 or TRBD2 (5 bases each). The CDR3 consists of 15 residues. Trimming removed 1 base from V and 1 base from J, with 11 bases in between. CDR1 is LGHNA and CDR2 is YSLEER in the germline V gene. The CDR3 is CASSQGWGPSYEQYF. CDR3 bases: TGCGCCAGCAGCCAAGGTTGGGGACCGTCCTACGAGCAGTACTTC.

Points on this clone: Additional DNA sequences in this sample encode the identical CDR3. This chain links TRBV6-5 with TRBJ2-7, with 7 bases identical to TRBD1. Germline assignment: CDR1 MNHEY and CDR2 SVGAGI. CDR3 size: 13 residues. Trimming took 6 bases from V and 0 from J; bases not matched to a gene: 2. CDR3 protein: CASRRTGSYEQYF. CDR3 sequence (DNA): TGTGCCAGCAGGAGGACAGGCTCCTACGAGCAGTACTTC.

The CDR3 region has the DNA TGTGCCATCAGTGACCTAACAGGGGGCGCATATGGCTACACCTTC. This sequence encodes CAISDLTGGAYGYTF. The genes are TRBV10-3 and TRBJ1-2, with 9 bases fitting TRBD1. The CDR3 sequence is 15 residues long. The germline gives CDR1 ENHRY, CDR2 SYGVKD. V shed 3 bases, J shed 5 bases, and the junction held 7 bases outside the gene matches.

This sequence joins TRBV27 and TRBJ1-6; no definite D call. CDR1 and CDR2 (germline): MNHEY, SMNVEV (reference sequence). CDR3 length equals 13 residues. V lost 7 bases and J 7 bases, leaving 11 bases between the germline ends. The CDR3 here is CASTWVFNSPLHF. CDR3 DNA sequence: TGTGCCAGCACCTGGGTTTTCAATTCACCCCTCCACTTT.

The chain is built from TRBV5-3 and TRBJ2-5; 13 bases fit TRBD2. TRBV5-3 is marked as an open reading frame, function uncertain. V lost 4 bases and J lost 2; bases outside the gene matches: 8. This CDR3 has 17 amino acids. CDR3 bases: TGTGCCAGAAGCCCACTACTGGGACTAGCGGGGCAAGAGACCCAGTACTTC. It translates to CARSPLLGLAGQETQYF.

The count of this clone is one. In DNA form, the CDR3 reads TGTGCCAGCAGGGGGACTAGCGACAATGAGCAGTTCTTC. Its protein is CASRGTSDNEQFF. This chain links TRBV28 with TRBJ2-1, with 10 bases matching TRBD2. The CDR3 consists of 13 residues. Germline V CDR1 and CDR2: MDHEN, SYDVKM. The V segment lost 6 bases and the J segment 5 bases; nucleotides outside the gene matches: 1. Full variable domain (remainder filled in from reference TRBV28 and TRBJ2-1): DVKVTQSSRYLVKRTGEKVFLECVQDMDHENMFWYRQDPGLGLRLIYFSYDVKMKEKGDIPEGYSVSREKKERFSLILESASTNQTSMYLCASRGTSDNEQFFGPGTRLTVL.

This clone showed up many times. The chain carries TRBV19 and TRBJ1-2; D possibly corresponds to TRBD1 (5 bases). The V and J ends lost 6 bases and 2 bases respectively, with 10 bases between them. Per germline, CDR1 LNHDA and CDR2 SQIVND (reference sequence). This CDR3 is 13 amino acids long. The CDR3 coding sequence is TGTGCCAGTAGGCGGGACGGCAACTATGGCTACACCTTC. Translating gives CASRRDGNYGYTF.

The rearrangement uses TRBV6-4 and TRBJ1-1, with 8 bases fitting TRBD1. The V segment lost 2 bases and the J segment 9 bases; nucleotides outside the gene matches: 2. The CDR3 spans 12 residues. Germline V gene sequence: CDR1 MRHNA, CDR2 SNTAGT. The CDR3 region is CASSDQGAKAFF. In DNA form, the CDR3 reads TGTGCCAGCAGTGACCAGGGGGCGAAAGCTTTCTTT.

The chain links TRBV19 to TRBJ1-1, with D perhaps TRBD1 (5 bases). Per germline, CDR1 LNHDA and CDR2 SQIVND (reference sequence). The CDR3 spans 15 residues. V lost 6 bases to trimming and J lost 4 bases, with 18 bases between them. The CDR3 DNA reads TGTGCCAGTAGGGTCGATGGGGGGTCGCGCACTGAAGCTTTCTTT. This sequence encodes CASRVDGGSRTEAFF.

This clone was seen once. The chain has TRBV6-6 and TRBJ2-6; D not certain. Per the germline V gene, CDR1 is MNHNY and CDR2 is SVGAGI (reference sequence). The V gene lost 6 bases and the J gene lost 4 bases, with 10 bases spanning the gap. CDR3 length equals 14 residues. The CDR3 coding sequence is TGTGCCAGCAGGGTAAGGAAGGGGGCCAACGTCCTGACTTTC. As protein: CASRVRKGANVLTF.

The chain's CDR3 is CAWSVLALGLASRNTGELFF. CDR3 nucleotides: TGTGCCTGGAGTGTACTCGCCCTGGGACTAGCGAGTCGGAACACCGGGGAGCTGTTTTTT. The chain employs TRBV30 and TRBJ2-2; TRBD2 matches 10 bases. Germline V CDR1 and CDR2: GTSNPN, SVGIG (reference sequence). V was pared by 0 bases and J by 1 base, with 14 bases of the junction left unmatched. This CDR3 spans 20 amino acids.

The chain carries TRBV13 and TRBJ2-2; 11 nucleotides match TRBD2. There are 19 residues in the CDR3. J gave up 1 base and V 0 bases, and 7 bases lay outside the gene matches. Germline V CDR1 and CDR2: PRHDT, FYEKMQ (reference sequence). The CDR3 DNA sequence: TGTGCCAGCAGCTTAGGGCGCCTAGCGGGAGGAAGGAACACCGGGGAGCTGTTTTTT. It codes for CASSLGRLAGGRNTGELFF.

The chain uses TRBV6-2 or TRBV6-3 and TRBJ2-7; 12 nucleotides line up with TRBD2. The CDR3 runs to 19 residues. Germline CDR1 and CDR2: MNHEY and SVGEGT. Trimming cost V 0 bases and J 1 base; bases outside gene matches: 10. The CDR3 DNA reads as TGTGCCAGCAGTTACTCGGAGACTAGCGGGGGCCTTTATTCCTACGAGCAGTACTTC. This translates into CASSYSETSGGLYSYEQYF.

This rearrangement joins TRBV14 to TRBJ2-7, with D unclear. The V gene's germline CDR1 is SGHDN and CDR2 FVKESK. Between the trimmed V and J ends, which lost 2 bases and 10 bases, there was a span of 9 bases. This CDR3 is 11 amino acids long. The DNA for the CDR3 is TGTGCCAGCAGCCAAACTATTCCCCAGTACTTC. This encodes CASSQTIPQYF.

The chain joins TRBV30 to TRBJ2-7; unclear D gene. CDR1 GTSNPN and CDR2 SVGIG come from the germline V gene (reference sequence). V dropped 2 bases and J dropped 0 bases, with 5 bases sitting between them. The CDR3 contains 12 residues. The CDR3 loop reads CAWSKISYEQYF. The CDR3 bases are TGTGCCTGGAGTAAAATCTCCTACGAGCAGTACTTC.

As for this clone: The sample carries other DNA sequences with the same CDR3. The chain uses TRBV6-2 or TRBV6-3 and TRBJ2-3; D ambiguous. Trimming took 4 bases from V and 0 from J, leaving 2 bases between them. The germline V gene encodes CDR1 MNHEY and CDR2 SVGEGT. The CDR3 is 12 residues long. The CDR3 DNA reads as TGTGCCAGCAGTTCTAGCACAGATACGCAGTATTTT. Translation: CASSSSTDTQYF.

This clone has a single count. The V and J genes are TRBV29-1 and TRBJ1-1, with D possibly being TRBD1 (5 bases). CDR1 and CDR2 from the germline V gene are SQVTM and ANQGSEA. The V and J ends lost 3 bases and 5 bases respectively, with 16 bases between them. This CDR3 is 14 amino acids long. Here the CDR3 reads CSVEGVGRRTEAFF. In nucleotides, the CDR3 is TGCAGCGTTGAGGGGGTTGGCAGAAGGACTGAAGCTTTCTTT.

J is TRBJ2-7 and V is TRBV20-1; possibly TRBD2 for D (6 bases). CDR3 size: 11 residues. CDR1 is DFQATT, CDR2 SNEGSKA, per germline (reference sequence). V gave up 5 bases and J gave up 3 bases, with 8 bases separating them. The CDR3 sequence is CSAAGIYEQYF. The CDR3 nucleotides read TGCAGTGCTGCGGGGATCTACGAGCAGTACTTC.

The genes are TRBV7-9 and TRBJ1-1; D call uncertain. The V end lost 3 bases, the J end lost 5 bases, and 4 bases lay between the germline ends. The CDR3 sequence is 11 residues long. Germline V gene data show CDR1 as SEHNR and CDR2 as FQNEAQ (reference sequence). CDR3 in DNA: TGTGCCAGCAGCTTCCTGACTGAAGCTTTCTTT. Translation: CASSFLTEAFF.

The V call is TRBV6-4, the J call TRBJ2-3, with D tentatively TRBD1 (6 bases). Trimming shortened V by 4 bases and J by 4 bases, and 9 bases separated the two germline ends. Germline V gene sequence: CDR1 MRHNA, CDR2 SNTAGT. The CDR3 covers 13 residues. In DNA, the CDR3 is TGTGCCAGCAGTGTGTCAGGGGCAGATACGCAGTATTTT. This gives the protein CASSVSGADTQYF.

The chain joins TRBV21-1 to TRBJ2-1; the table calls TRBD1, which could not be checked here. TRBV21-1 is shown as a pseudogene. CDR3 length: 12 residues. CDR3 DNA: TGTGCCACCTCGACAGACTACAATGAGCAGTTCTTC. This translates into CATSTDYNEQFF.

This CDR3 reads CATTYRSGTTFSSTDTQYF. As DNA, the CDR3 is TGTGCCACCACATATAGGTCCGGGACTACGTTTTCTAGCACAGATACGCAGTATTTT. V and J are TRBV24-1 and TRBJ2-3; 7 bases are shared with TRBD2. The CDR3 totals 19 residues. The V gene end was trimmed by 8 bases and the J gene end by 0 bases; junction bases not matched to a gene: 19. Germline V CDR1 and CDR2: KGHDR, SFDVKD.

The J gene is TRBJ2-6, the V gene TRBV3-1 (or the pseudogene TRBV3-2); 12 nucleotides align to TRBD2. The J segment lost 1 base and the V segment lost 1 base, leaving 11 bases of the junction unmatched. This CDR3 spans 21 amino acids. Per the germline V gene, CDR1 is LGHDT and CDR2 is YNNKEL (reference sequence). CDR3 amino acids: CASSQGLGLAGLKSGANVLTF. DNA of the CDR3: TGTGCCAGCAGCCAAGGTTTGGGACTAGCGGGTTTGAAATCTGGGGCCAACGTCCTGACTTTC.

V is TRBV7-8 and J is TRBJ2-2, with TRBD2 matching 12 bases. The CDR3 sequence is 16 residues long. With 6 bases clipped from V and 3 bases from J, the junction kept 5 bases outside the gene matches. Germline V gene data show CDR1 as SGHVS and CDR2 as FQNEAQ. The CDR3 region has the DNA TGTGCCAGCAGTCCGAGGACTAGCGGGGACACCGGGGAGCTGTTTTTT. Its translation is CASSPRTSGDTGELFF.

Many counts were recorded for this clone. The CDR3 is CASSQDVARATYEQYF. As DNA, the CDR3 is TGTGCCAGCAGCCAAGATGTGGCCAGAGCAACCTACGAGCAGTACTTC. V usage is TRBV3-1 (or the pseudogene TRBV3-2) and J usage is TRBJ2-7; D is unclear. Germline CDR1 and CDR2: LGHDT and YNNKEL (reference sequence). The CDR3 contains 16 residues. Trimming removed 0 bases at V and 2 bases at J, with 14 bases between.

The chain links TRBV9 to TRBJ2-3; D is perhaps TRBD1 or TRBD2 (5 bases each). There are 13 residues in the CDR3. Trimming shortened V by 1 base and J by 6 bases, and 9 bases separated the two germline ends. Germline assignment: CDR1 SGDLS and CDR2 YYNGEE. The CDR3 sequence is CASSVRDEDTQYF. Written as DNA, the CDR3 is TGTGCCAGCAGCGTAAGGGACGAGGATACGCAGTATTTT. The full variable domain, with the rest looked up from reference TRBV9 and TRBJ2-3, is DSGVTQTPKHLITATGQRVTLRCSPRSGDLSVYWYQQSLDQGLQFLIQYYNGEERAKGNILERFSAQQFPDLHSELNLSSLELGDSALYFCASSVRDEDTQYFGPGTRLTVL.

This chain joins TRBV14 and TRBJ1-4; no firm D call. There are 15 residues in the CDR3. V lost 3 bases and J lost 4, with 12 bases in between. Germline-derived CDR1 and CDR2 are SGHDN and FVKESK. CDR3 coding DNA: TGTGCCAGCAGCCACCGGGATGATTATAATGAAAAACTGTTTTTT. Its protein product is CASSHRDDYNEKLFF.

This chain uses TRBV5-1 with TRBJ1-1; D might be TRBD1 (5 bases). V lost 0 bases and J lost 7, with 10 bases in between. This CDR3 comprises 13 residues. Germline V gene sequence: CDR1 SGHRS, CDR2 YFSETQ. The CDR3 bases are TGCGCCAGCAGCTTGGAGTCAGGGAGTGAAGCTTTCTTT. Protein sequence: CASSLESGSEAFF. The variable domain in full, completed from reference TRBV5-1 and TRBJ1-1, reads KAGVTQTPRYLIKTRGQQVTLSCSPISGHRSVSWYQQTPGQGLQFLFEYFSETQRNKGNFPGRFSGRQFSNSRSEMNVSTLELGDSALYLCASSLESGSEAFFGQGTRLTVV.

This clone was observed a single time. The chain is built from TRBV9 and TRBJ1-2; no definite D call. This CDR3 contains 14 residues. CDR1 is SGDLS and CDR2 is YYNGEE in the germline V gene. The ends were cut back, 2 bases at V and 3 bases at J, with 11 bases in the middle. Here the CDR3 DNA reads TGTGCCAGCAGCGTCTCCAAAAGGGACTATGGCTACACCTTC. Its translation: CASSVSKRDYGYTF. Together with reference TRBV9 and TRBJ1-2, the CDR3 gives the full variable domain: DSGVTQTPKHLITATGQRVTLRCSPRSGDLSVYWYQQSLDQGLQFLIQYYNGEERAKGNILERFSAQQFPDLHSELNLSSLELGDSALYFCASSVSKRDYGYTFGSGTRLTVV.